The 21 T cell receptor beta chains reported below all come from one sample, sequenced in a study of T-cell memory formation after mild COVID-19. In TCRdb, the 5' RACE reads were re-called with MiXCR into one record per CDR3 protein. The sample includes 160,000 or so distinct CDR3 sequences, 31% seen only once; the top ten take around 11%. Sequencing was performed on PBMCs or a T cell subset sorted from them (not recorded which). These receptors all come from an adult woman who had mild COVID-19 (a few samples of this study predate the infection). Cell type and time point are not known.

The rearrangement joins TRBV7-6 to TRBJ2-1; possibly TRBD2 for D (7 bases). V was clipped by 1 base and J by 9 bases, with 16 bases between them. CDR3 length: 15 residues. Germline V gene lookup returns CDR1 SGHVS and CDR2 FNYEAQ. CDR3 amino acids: CASSLVWGGQSEQFF. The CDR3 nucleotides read TGTGCCAGCAGCTTAGTGTGGGGGGGCCAGAGTGAGCAGTTCTTC.

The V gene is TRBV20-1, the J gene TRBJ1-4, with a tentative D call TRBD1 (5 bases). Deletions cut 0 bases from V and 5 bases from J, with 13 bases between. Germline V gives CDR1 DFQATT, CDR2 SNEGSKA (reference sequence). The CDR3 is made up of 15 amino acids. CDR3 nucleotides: TGCAGTGCTAGAGATTGGAGACAGAAAAATGAAAAACTGTTTTTT. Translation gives CSARDWRQKNEKLFF.

CDR3 DNA sequence: TGTGCCAGCAGCTTAGATCTTCCGCAGATAGCCAAAAACATTCAGTACTTC. Residues: CASSLDLPQIAKNIQYF. The chain is built from TRBV7-9 and TRBJ2-4; D gene unclear. The length of the CDR3 is 17 residues. CDR1 is SEHNR and CDR2 is FQNEAQ in the germline V gene (reference sequence). The V end lost 1 base, the J end lost 0 bases, and 13 bases lay between the germline ends.

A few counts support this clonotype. The CDR3 loop is CASSQGAVYTYEQYF. The DNA of the CDR3 is TGCGCCAGCAGTCAGGGAGCGGTATATACCTACGAGCAGTACTTC. This chain connects TRBV5-1 to TRBJ2-7; D is perhaps TRBD1 or TRBD2 (5 bases each). The germline V gene has CDR1 SGHRS and CDR2 YFSETQ. The CDR3 loop spans 15 amino acids. V was trimmed by 5 bases and J by 2 bases, leaving 17 bases between them.

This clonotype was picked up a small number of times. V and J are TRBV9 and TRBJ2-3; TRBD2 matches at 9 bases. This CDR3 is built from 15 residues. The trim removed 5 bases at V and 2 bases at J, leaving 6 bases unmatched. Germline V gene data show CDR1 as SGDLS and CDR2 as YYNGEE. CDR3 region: CASSPSSGDTDTQYF. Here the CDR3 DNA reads TGTGCCAGCAGTCCCTCTAGCGGGGACACAGATACGCAGTATTTT.

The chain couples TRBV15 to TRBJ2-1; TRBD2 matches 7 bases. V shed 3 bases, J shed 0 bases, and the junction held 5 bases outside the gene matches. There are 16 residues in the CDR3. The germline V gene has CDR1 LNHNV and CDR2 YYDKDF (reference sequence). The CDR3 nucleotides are TGTGCCACCAGCAGCCCTAGCGGACGCTCCTACAATGAGCAGTTCTTC. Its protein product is CATSSPSGRSYNEQFF.

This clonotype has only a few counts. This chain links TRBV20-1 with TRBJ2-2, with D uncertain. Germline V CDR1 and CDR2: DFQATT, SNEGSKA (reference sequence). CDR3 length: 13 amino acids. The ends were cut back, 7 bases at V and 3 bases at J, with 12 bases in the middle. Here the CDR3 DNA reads TGCAGTGTCATAGATCCGGACACCGGGGAGCTGTTTTTT. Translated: CSVIDPDTGELFF.

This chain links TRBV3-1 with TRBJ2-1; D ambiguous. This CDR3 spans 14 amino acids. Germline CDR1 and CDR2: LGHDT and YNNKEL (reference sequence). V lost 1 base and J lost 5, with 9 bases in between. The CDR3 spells CASSQGIPHNEQFF. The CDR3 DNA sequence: TGTGCCAGCAGCCAAGGCATCCCCCACAATGAGCAGTTCTTC.

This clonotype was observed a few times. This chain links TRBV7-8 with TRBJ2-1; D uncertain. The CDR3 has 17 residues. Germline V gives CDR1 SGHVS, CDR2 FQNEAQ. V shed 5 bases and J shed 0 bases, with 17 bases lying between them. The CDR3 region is CASSDSIGRRSYNEQFF. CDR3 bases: TGTGCCAGCAGCGATTCAATAGGGCGGCGCTCCTACAATGAGCAGTTCTTC.

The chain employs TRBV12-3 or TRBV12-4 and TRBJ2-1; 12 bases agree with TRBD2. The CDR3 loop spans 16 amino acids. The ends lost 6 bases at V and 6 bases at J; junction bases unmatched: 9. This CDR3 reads CASRPTSGGRSNEQFF. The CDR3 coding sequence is TGTGCCAGCAGACCGACTAGCGGGGGCCGAAGCAATGAGCAGTTCTTC.

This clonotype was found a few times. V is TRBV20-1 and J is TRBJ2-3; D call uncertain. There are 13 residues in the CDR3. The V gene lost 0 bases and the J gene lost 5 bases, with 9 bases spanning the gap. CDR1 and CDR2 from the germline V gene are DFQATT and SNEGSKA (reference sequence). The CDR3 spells CSARDPGVDTQYF. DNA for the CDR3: TGCAGTGCTAGAGATCCTGGTGTAGATACGCAGTATTTT.

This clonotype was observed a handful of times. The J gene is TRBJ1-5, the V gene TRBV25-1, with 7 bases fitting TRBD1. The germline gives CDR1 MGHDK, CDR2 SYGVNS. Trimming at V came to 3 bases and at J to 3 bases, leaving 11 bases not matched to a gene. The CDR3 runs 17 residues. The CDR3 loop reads CASSDSTDREFNQPQHF. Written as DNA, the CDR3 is TGTGCCAGCAGTGATTCCACCGACAGGGAGTTCAATCAGCCCCAGCATTTT.

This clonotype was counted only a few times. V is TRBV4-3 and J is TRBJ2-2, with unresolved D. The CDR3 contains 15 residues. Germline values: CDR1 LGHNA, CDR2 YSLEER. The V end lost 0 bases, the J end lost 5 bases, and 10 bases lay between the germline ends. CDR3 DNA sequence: TGCGCCAGCAGCCAAGAGGGCAGACGTACCGGGGAGCTGTTTTTT. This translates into CASSQEGRRTGELFF.

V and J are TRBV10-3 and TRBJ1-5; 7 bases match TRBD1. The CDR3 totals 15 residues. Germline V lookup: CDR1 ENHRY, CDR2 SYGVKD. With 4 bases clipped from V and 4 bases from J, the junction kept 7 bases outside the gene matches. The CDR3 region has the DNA TGTGCCATCAGTGGGACAGGCGCAAAGAATCAGCCCCAGCATTTT. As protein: CAISGTGAKNQPQHF.

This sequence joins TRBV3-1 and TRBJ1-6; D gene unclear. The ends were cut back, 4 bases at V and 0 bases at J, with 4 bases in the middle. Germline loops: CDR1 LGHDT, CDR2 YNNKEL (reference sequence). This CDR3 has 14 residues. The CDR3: CASSPSSYNSPLHF. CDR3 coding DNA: TGTGCCAGCAGCCCCAGCTCCTATAATTCACCCCTCCACTTT.

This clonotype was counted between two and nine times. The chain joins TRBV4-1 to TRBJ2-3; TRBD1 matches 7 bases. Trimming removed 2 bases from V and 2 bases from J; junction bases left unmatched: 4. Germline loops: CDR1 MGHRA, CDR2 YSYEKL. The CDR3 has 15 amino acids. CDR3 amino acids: CASSQLGTVTDTQYF. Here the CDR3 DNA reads TGCGCCAGCAGCCAATTAGGGACAGTCACAGATACGCAGTATTTT.

This CDR3 reads CASSFSGGTGEQFF. CDR3 nucleotides: TGTGCCAGCAGCTTTAGCGGGGGGACCGGTGAGCAGTTCTTC. This chain links TRBV7-7 with TRBJ2-1; 10 nucleotides line up with TRBD2. Germline loops: CDR1 SSHAT, CDR2 FNYEAQ (reference sequence). J was trimmed by 9 bases and V by 3 bases; bases with no gene match: 5. The CDR3 is made up of 14 amino acids. The variable domain in full, with the rest retrieved from reference TRBV7-7 and TRBJ2-1, is GAGVSQSPRYKVTKRGQDVTLRCDPISSHATLYWYQQALGQGPEFLTYFNYEAQPDKSGLPSDRFSAERPEGSISTLTIQRTEQRDSAMYRCASSFSGGTGEQFFGPGTRLTVL.

In DNA, the CDR3 is TGTGCCAGCAGCGTAGCTACCGGCCCCTACAATGAGCAGTTCTTC. Translation: CASSVATGPYNEQFF. The chain recombines TRBV9 with TRBJ2-1; D not certain. V gave up 0 bases and J gave up 2 bases, with 9 bases separating them. Per the germline V gene, CDR1 is SGDLS and CDR2 is YYNGEE. The CDR3 is 15 amino acids.

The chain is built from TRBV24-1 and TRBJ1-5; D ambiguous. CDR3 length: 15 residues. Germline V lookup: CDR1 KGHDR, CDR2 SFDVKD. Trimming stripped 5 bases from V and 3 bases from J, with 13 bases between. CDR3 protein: CATSGGAGYNQPQHF. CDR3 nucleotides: TGTGCCACCAGTGGAGGTGCAGGCTACAATCAGCCCCAGCATTTT.

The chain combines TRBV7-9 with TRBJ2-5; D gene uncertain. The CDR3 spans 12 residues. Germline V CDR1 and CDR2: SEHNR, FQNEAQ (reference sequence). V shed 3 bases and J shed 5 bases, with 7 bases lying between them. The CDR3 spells CASSFTGETQYF. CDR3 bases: TGTGCCAGCAGCTTCACCGGGGAGACCCAGTACTTC.

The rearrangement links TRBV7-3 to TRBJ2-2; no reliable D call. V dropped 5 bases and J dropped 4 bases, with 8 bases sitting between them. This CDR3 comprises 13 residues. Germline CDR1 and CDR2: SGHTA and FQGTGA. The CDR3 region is CASSPRVTGELFF. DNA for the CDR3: TGTGCCAGCAGCCCACGTGTCACCGGGGAGCTGTTTTTT.